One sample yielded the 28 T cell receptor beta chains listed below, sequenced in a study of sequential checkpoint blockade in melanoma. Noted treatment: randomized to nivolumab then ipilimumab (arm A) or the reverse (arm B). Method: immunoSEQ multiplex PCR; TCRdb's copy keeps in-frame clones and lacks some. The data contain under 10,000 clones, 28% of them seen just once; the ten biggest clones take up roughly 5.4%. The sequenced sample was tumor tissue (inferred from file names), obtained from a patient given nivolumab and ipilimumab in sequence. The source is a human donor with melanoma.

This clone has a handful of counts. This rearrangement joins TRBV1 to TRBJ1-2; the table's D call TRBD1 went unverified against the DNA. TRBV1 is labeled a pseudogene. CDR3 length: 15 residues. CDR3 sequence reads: CASSQVTATNYGYTF. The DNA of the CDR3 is TGCGCCAGCAGCCAAGTGACAGCCACTAACTATGGCTACACCTTC.

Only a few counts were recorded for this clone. CDR3 sequence: CASSFDRFNEQFF. The DNA of the CDR3 is TGTGCCAGCAGCTTTGACAGATTCAATGAGCAGTTCTTC. This rearrangement joins TRBV7-8 to TRBJ2-1, with D possibly being TRBD1 (5 bases). Looked up from germline, CDR1 is SGHVS and CDR2 is FQNEAQ. The CDR3 has 13 amino acids. Trimming took off 3 bases at V and 6 bases at J, with 9 bases between the two ends. The complete variable domain, with remaining parts taken from reference TRBV7-8 and TRBJ2-1, reads GAGVSQSPRYKVAKRGQDVALRCDPISGHVSLFWYQQALGQGPEFLTYFQNEAQLDKSGLPSDRFFAERPEGSVSTLKIQRTQQEDSAVYLCASSFDRFNEQFFGPGTRLTVL.

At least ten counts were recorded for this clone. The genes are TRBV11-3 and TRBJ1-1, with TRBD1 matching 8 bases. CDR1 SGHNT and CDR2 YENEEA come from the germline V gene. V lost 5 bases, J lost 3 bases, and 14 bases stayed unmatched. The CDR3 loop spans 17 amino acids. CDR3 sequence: CASSPSDRATKYTEAFF. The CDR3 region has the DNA TGTGCCAGCAGCCCGTCGGACAGGGCGACAAAATACACTGAAGCTTTCTTT.

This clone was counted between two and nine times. CDR3 amino acids: CASSLPGGSYNEQFF. DNA of the CDR3: TGTGCCAGCAGCTTGCCCGGGGGCTCCTACAATGAGCAGTTCTTC. V usage is TRBV11-3 and J usage is TRBJ2-1, with D perhaps TRBD2 (6 bases). The CDR3 covers 15 residues. Germline CDR1 SGHNT, CDR2 YENEEA. V gave up 3 bases and J gave up 0 bases, with 9 bases separating them.

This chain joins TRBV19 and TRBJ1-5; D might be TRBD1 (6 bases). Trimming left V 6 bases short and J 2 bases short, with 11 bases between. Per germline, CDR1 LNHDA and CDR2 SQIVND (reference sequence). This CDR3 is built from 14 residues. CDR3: CASRGGGGNQPQHF. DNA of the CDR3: TGTGCCAGTAGGGGAGGGGGAGGCAATCAGCCCCAGCATTTT.

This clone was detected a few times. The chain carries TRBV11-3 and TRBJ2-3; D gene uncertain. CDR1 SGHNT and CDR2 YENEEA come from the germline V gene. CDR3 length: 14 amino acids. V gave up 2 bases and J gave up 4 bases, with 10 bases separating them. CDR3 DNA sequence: TGTGCCAGCAGCTTAATGAGTTTCCCAGATACGCAGTATTTT. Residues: CASSLMSFPDTQYF.

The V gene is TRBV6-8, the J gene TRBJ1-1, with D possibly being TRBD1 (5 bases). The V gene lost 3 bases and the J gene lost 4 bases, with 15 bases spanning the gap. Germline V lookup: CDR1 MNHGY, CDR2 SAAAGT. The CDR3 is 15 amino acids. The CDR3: CASSYHGRGGTEAFF. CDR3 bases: TGTGCCAGCAGTTATCACGGCCGGGGGGGCACTGAAGCTTTCTTT.

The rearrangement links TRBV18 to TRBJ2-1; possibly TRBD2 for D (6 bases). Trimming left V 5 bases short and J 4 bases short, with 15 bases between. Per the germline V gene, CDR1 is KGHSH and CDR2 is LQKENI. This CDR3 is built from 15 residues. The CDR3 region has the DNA TGTGCCAGCTCAACTCGGACTAAAATTTACAATGAGCAGTTCTTC. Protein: CASSTRTKIYNEQFF. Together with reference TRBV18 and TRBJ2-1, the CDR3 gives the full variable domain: NAGVMQNPRHLVRRRGQEARLRCSPMKGHSHVYWYRQLPEEGLKFMVYLQKENIIDESGMPKERFSAEFPKEGPSILRIQQVVRGDSAAYFCASSTRTKIYNEQFFGPGTRLTVL.

CDR3 in amino acids: CSATPGQGRELFF. The DNA for the CDR3 is TGCAGCGCCACCCCAGGACAGGGCCGGGAGCTGTTTTTT. V gene TRBV29-1 combines with J gene TRBJ2-2; TRBD1 matches 8 bases. The J segment lost 9 bases and the V segment lost 7 bases, leaving 10 bases of the junction unmatched. The CDR3 has 13 residues. CDR1 SQVTM and CDR2 ANQGSEA come from the germline V gene.

The CDR3 DNA sequence: TGCGCCAGCAGCTTGTCAGGGGGTGTCTATGGCTACACCTTC. As protein: CASSLSGGVYGYTF. The chain carries TRBV5-1 and TRBJ1-2; TRBD1 aligns across 7 bases. The trim removed 1 base at V and 4 bases at J, leaving 4 bases unmatched. This CDR3 region has 14 residues. Germline V CDR1 and CDR2: SGHRS, YFSETQ.

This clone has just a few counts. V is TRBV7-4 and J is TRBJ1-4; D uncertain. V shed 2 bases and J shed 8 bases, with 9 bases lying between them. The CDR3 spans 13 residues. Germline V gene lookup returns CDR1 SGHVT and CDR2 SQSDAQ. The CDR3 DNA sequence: TGTGCCAGCAGCTTACAGACGGGAGAAAAACTGTTTTTT. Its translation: CASSLQTGEKLFF.

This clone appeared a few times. The CDR3 region is CASKGSGQGPYGYTF. CDR3 sequence (DNA): TGTGCCAGTAAAGGGTCCGGACAGGGCCCCTATGGCTACACCTTC. The rearrangement links TRBV19 to TRBJ1-2, with TRBD1 matching 8 bases. With V trimmed by 7 bases and J by 4 bases, 11 bases remained unmatched. CDR3 size: 15 residues. CDR1 LNHDA and CDR2 SQIVND come from the germline V gene (reference sequence).

The CDR3 bases are TGCGCCAGCAGCTTGGGGTCCTCTCGCTCCTACAATGAGCAGTTCTTC. Its protein is CASSLGSSRSYNEQFF. The J gene is TRBJ2-1, the V gene TRBV5-1, with no clear D. The CDR3 runs to 16 residues. CDR1 and CDR2 from the germline V gene are SGHRS and YFSETQ. The germline V and J ends were trimmed by 0 bases and 0 bases, with 10 bases remaining between them.

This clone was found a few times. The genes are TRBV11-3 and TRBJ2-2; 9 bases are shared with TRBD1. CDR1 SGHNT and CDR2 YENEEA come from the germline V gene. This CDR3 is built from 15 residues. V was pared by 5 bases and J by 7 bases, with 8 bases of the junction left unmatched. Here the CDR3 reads CASSASGQGIGELFF. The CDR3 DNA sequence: TGTGCCAGCAGCGCCTCGGGACAGGGTATCGGGGAGCTGTTTTTT. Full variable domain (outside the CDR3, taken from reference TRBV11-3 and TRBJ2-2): EAGVVQSPRYKIIEKKQPVAFWCNPISGHNTLYWYLQNLGQGPELLIRYENEEAVDDSQLPKDRFSAERLKGVDSTLKIQPAELGDSAVYLCASSASGQGIGELFFGEGSRLTVL.

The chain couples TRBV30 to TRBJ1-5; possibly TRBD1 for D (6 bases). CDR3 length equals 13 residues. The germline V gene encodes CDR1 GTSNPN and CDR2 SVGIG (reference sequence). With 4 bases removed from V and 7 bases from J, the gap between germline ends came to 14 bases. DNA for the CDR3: TGTGCCTGGACTTGGGGGGCGGGGCAGCCCCAGCATTTT. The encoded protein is CAWTWGAGQPQHF.

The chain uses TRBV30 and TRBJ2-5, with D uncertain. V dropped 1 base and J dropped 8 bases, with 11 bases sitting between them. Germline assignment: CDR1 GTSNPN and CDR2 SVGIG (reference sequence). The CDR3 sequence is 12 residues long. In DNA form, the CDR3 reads TGTGCCTGGAGTGGCTACAAGGGAACCCAGTACTTC. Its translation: CAWSGYKGTQYF.

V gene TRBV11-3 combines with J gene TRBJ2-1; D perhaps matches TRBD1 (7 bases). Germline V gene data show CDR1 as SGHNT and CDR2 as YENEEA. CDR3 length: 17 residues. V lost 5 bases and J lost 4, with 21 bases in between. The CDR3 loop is CASSRNAGQSSYNEQFF. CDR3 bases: TGTGCCAGCAGCCGAAACGCGGGACAGTCGTCTTACAATGAGCAGTTCTTC.

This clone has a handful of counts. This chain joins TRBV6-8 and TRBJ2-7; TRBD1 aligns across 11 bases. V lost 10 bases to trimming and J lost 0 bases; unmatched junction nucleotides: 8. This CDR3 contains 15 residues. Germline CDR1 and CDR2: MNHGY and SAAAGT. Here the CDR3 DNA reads TGTGCCACCAATCCGGACAGGGGGCACTCCTACGAGCAGTACTTC. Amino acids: CATNPDRGHSYEQYF.

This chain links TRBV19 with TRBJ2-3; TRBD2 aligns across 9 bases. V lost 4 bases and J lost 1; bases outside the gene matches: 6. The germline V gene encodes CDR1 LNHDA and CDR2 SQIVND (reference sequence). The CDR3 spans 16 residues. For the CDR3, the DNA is TGTGCCAGTAGTAGGCCCTTAGCGGGGGGCACAGATACGCAGTATTTT. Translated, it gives CASSRPLAGGTDTQYF.

CDR3: CASSTHPGLAGGPRNEQFF. The CDR3 coding sequence is TGTGCCAGCAGCACCCATCCGGGACTAGCGGGAGGGCCGCGGAATGAGCAGTTCTTC. The chain has TRBV14 and TRBJ2-1; 16 nucleotides agree with TRBD2. The CDR3 covers 19 residues. J was trimmed by 7 bases and V by 5 bases; bases with no gene match: 14. From germline, CDR1 is SGHDN and CDR2 FVKESK.

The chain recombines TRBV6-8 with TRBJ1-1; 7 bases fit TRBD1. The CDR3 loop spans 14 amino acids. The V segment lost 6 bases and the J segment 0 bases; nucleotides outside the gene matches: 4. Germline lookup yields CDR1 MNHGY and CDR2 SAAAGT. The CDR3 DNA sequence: TGTGCCAGCAGCACCGGGACAGTGAACACTGAAGCTTTCTTT. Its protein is CASSTGTVNTEAFF.

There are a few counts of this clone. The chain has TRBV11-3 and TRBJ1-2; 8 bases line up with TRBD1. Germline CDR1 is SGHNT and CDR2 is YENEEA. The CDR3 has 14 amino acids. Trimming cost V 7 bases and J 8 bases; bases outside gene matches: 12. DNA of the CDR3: TGTGCCAGCACCAGGGGTGGACAGGGCTACGGCTACACCTTC. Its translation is CASTRGGQGYGYTF.

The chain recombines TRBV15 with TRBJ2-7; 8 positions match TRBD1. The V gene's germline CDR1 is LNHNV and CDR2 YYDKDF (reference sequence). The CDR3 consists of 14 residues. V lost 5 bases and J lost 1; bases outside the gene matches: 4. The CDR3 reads CATSPDRASYEQYF. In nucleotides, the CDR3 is TGTGCCACCAGCCCGGACAGGGCGTCCTACGAGCAGTACTTC.

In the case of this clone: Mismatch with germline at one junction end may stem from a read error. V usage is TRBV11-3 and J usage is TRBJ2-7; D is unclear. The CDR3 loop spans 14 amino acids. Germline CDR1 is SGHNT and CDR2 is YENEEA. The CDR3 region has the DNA TGTGCTAGCAGCTTGGACGGCACAGCCTACGAGCAGTACTTC. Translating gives CASSLDGTAYEQYF.

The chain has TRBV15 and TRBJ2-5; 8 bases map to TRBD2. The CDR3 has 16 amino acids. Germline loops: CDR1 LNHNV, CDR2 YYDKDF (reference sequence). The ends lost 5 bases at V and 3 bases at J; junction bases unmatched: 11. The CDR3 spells CATSGSLGLGKETQYF. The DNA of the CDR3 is TGTGCCACCAGCGGGTCGTTGGGACTAGGAAAAGAGACCCAGTACTTC.

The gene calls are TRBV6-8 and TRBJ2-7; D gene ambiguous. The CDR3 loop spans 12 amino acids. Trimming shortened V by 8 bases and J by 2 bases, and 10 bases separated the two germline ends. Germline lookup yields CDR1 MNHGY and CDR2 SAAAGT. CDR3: CASSASTYEQYF. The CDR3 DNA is TGTGCCAGCTCGGCCAGCACCTACGAGCAGTACTTC.

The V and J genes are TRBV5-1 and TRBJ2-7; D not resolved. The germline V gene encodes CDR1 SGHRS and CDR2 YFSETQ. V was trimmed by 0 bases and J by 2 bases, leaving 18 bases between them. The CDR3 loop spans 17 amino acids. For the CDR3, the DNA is TGCGCCAGCAGCTTGGTCAGCCCAGACCTAAAAGCCTACGAGCAGTACTTC. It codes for CASSLVSPDLKAYEQYF.

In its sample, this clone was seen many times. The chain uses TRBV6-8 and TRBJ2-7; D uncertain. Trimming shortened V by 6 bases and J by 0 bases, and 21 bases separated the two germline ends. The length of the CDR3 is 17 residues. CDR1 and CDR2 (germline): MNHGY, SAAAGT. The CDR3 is CASSRTLDWESSYEQYF. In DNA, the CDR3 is TGTGCCAGCAGCCGCACCTTAGACTGGGAAAGCTCCTACGAGCAGTACTTC.